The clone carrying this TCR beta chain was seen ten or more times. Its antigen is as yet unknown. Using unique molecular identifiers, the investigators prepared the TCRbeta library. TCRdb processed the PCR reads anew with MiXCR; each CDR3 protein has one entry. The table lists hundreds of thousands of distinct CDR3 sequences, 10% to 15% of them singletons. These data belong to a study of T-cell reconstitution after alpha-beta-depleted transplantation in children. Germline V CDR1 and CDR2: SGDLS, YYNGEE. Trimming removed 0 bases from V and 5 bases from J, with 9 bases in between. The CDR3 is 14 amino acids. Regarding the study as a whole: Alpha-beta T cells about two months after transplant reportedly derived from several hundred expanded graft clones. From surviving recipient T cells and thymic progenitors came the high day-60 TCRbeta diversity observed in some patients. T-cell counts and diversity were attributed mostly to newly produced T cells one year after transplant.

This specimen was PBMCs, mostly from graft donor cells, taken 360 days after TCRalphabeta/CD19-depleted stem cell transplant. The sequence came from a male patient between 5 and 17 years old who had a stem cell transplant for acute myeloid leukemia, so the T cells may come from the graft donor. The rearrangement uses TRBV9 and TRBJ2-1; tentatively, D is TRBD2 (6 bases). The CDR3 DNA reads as TGTGCCAGCAGCGTAGTCGGACTAAACAATGAGCAGTTCTTC. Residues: CASSVVGLNNEQFF.